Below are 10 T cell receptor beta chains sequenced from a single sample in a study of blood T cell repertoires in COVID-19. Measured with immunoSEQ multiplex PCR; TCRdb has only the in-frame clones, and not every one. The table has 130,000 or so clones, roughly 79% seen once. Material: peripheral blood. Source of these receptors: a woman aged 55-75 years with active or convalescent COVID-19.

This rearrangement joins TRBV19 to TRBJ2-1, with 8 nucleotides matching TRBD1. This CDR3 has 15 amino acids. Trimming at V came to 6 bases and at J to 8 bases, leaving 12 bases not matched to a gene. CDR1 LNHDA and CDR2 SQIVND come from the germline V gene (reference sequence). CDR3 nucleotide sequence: TGTGCCAGTAGCGCTTTGGACAGGGTTAACTATGAGCAGTTCTTC. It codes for CASSALDRVNYEQFF.

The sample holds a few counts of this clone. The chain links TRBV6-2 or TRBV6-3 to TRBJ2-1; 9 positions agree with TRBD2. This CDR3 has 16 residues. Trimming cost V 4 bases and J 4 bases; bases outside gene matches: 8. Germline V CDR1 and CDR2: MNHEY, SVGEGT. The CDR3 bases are TGTGCCAGCAGTTCACAGCGGGGGGCCACGTACAATGAGCAGTTCTTC. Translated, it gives CASSSQRGATYNEQFF.

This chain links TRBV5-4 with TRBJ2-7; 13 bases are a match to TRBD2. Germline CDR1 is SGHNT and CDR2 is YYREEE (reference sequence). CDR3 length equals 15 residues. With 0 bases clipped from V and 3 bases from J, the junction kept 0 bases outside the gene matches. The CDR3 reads CASSLGTSGSYEQYF. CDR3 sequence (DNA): TGTGCCAGCAGCTTGGGGACTAGCGGGAGCTACGAGCAGTACTTC.

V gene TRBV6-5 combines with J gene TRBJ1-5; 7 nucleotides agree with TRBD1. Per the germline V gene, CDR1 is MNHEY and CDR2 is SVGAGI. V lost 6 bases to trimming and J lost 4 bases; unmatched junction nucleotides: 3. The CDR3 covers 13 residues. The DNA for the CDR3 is TGTGCCAGCAGAACGACAGGGAATCAGCCCCAGCATTTT. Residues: CASRTTGNQPQHF.

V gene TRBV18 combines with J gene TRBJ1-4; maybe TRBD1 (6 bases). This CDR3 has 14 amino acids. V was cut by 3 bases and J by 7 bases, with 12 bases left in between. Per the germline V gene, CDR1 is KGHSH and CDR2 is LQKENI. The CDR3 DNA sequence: TGTGCCAGCTCACCCGGGGGGCGAGGTGAAAAACTGTTTTTT. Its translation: CASSPGGRGEKLFF.

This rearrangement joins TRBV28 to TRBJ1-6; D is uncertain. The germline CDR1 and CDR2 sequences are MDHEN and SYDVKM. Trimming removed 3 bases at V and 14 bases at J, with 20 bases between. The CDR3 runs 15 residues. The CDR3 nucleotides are TGTGCCAGCAGTTTTCTTCGACGGGGAGTCTCGGCCCTCCACTTT. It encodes CASSFLRRGVSALHF.

In DNA form, the CDR3 reads TGTGCCAGCAGCTCATCATCCAGGACCTACGGGGGGAATGAGCAGTTCTTC. Translation: CASSSSSRTYGGNEQFF. The rearrangement links TRBV11-2 to TRBJ2-1, with 7 bases matching TRBD2. Germline lookup yields CDR1 SGHAT and CDR2 FQNNGV. The CDR3 spans 17 residues. J was trimmed by 7 bases and V by 4 bases; bases with no gene match: 16.

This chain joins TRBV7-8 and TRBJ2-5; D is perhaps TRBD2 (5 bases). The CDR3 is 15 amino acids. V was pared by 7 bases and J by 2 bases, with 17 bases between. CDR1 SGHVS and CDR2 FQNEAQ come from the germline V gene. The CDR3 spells CASTVRLTYQETQYF. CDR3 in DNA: TGTGCCAGCACCGTCCGACTAACCTATCAAGAGACCCAGTACTTC.

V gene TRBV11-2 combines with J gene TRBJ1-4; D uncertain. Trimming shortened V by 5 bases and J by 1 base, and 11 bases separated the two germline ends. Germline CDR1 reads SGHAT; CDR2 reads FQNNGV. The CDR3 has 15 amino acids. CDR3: CASSTPGVTNEKLFF. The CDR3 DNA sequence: TGTGCCAGCAGCACCCCCGGGGTAACTAATGAAAAACTGTTTTTT. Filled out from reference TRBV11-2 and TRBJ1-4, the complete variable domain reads EAGVAQSPRYKIIEKRQSVAFWCNPISGHATLYWYQQILGQGPKLLIQFQNNGVVDDSQLPKDRFSAERLKGVDSTLKIQPAKLEDSAVYLCASSTPGVTNEKLFFGSGTQLSVL.

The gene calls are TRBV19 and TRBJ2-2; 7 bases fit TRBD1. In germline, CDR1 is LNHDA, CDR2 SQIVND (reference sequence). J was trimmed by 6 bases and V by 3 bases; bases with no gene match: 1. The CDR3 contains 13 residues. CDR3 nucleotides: TGTGCCAGTAGTATGACAGGGCCCGGGGAGCTGTTTTTT. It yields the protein CASSMTGPGELFF.